This T cell receptor (beta chain) was identified during a study of cytomegalovirus exposure and HLA in healthy donors. Study-level results: When a later analysis was performed, an Asian-associated ancestry cluster reportedly had fewer N-insertions than the 666-donor mean.

Germline CDR1 and CDR2: SGHTA and FQGTGA. The CDR3 has 15 residues. V was clipped by 6 bases and J by 1 base; unmatched bases: 2. The PCR contained 60 Vbeta and 13 Jbeta primers. The assay was immunoSEQ multiplex PCR, and TCRdb's table has in-frame clones only and misses some. This table holds around 300,000 clones, approximately 84% found once. As for this clone: Its matching antigen is unknown.

The study sampled nominally healthy donors, though unrecorded immune exposures were likely. This receptor was identified in a woman in her 40s in good health and CMV-seropositive. The sequencing sample was made of PBMCs. This chain uses TRBV7-3 with TRBJ2-5, with 13 bases lining up with TRBD2. As DNA, the CDR3 is TGTGCCAGCAGTTGGACTAGCGGGGGCCAAGAGACCCAGTACTTC. It encodes CASSWTSGGQETQYF.